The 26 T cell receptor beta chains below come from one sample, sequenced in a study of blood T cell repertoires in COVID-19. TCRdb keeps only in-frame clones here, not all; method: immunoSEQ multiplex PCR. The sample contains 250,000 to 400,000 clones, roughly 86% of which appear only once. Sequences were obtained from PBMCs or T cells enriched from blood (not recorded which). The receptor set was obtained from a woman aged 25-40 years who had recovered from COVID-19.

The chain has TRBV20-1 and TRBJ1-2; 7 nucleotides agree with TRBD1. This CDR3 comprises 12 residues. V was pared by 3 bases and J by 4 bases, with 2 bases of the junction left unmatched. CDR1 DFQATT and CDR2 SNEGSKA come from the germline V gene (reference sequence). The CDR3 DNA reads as TGCAGTGCTAGTCACAGGGGCTATGGCTACACCTTC. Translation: CSASHRGYGYTF.

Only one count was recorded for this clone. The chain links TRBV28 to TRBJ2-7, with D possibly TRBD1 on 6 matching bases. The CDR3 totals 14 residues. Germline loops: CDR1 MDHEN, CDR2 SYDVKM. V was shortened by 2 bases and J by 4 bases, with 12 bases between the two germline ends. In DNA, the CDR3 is TGTGCCAGCAGTTTAGTCGGACAGACGTACGAGCAGTACTTC. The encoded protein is CASSLVGQTYEQYF.

The CDR3 nucleotides read TGTGCCAGTCGAAGAGACTTCAATCAGCCCCAGCATTTT. Its protein product is CASRRDFNQPQHF. The chain recombines TRBV19 with TRBJ1-5; the D is unclear. This CDR3 has 13 amino acids. From germline, CDR1 is LNHDA and CDR2 SQIVND (reference sequence). Trimming shortened V by 8 bases and J by 3 bases, and 11 bases separated the two germline ends.

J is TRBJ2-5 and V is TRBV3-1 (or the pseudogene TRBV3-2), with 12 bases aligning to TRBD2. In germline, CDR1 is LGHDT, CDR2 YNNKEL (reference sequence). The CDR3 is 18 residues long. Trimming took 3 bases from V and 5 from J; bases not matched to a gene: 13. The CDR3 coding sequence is TGTGCCAGCAGCCAGGAAACACTAGCGGGGGGCCCGGGGGAGACCCAGTACTTC. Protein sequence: CASSQETLAGGPGETQYF.

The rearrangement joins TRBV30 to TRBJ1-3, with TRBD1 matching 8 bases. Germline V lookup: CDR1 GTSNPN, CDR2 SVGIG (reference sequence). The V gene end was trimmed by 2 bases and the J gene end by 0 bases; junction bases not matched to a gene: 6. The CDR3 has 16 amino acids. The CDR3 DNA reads TGTGCCTGGAGTAACGGGACAGGAAGCTCTGGAAACACCATATATTTT. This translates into CAWSNGTGSSGNTIYF. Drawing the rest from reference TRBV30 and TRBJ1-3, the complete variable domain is SQTIHQWPATLVQPVGSPLSLECTVEGTSNPNLYWYRQAAGRGLQLLFYSVGIGQISSEVPQNLSASRPQDRQFILSSKKLLLSDSGFYLCAWSNGTGSSGNTIYFGEGSWLTVV.

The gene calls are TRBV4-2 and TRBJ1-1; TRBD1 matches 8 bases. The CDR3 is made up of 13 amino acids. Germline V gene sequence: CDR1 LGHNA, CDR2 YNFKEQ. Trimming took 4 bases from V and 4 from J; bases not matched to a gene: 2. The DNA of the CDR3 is TGTGCCAGCAGCCCTACAGGGGGCACTGAAGCTTTCTTT. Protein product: CASSPTGGTEAFF.

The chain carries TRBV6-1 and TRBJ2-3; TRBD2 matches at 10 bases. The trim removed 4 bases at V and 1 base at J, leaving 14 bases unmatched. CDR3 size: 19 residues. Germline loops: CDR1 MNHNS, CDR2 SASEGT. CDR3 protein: CASSAPRASGGGGTDTQYF. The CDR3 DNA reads TGTGCCAGCAGTGCCCCAAGGGCTAGCGGGGGTGGTGGCACAGATACGCAGTATTTT.

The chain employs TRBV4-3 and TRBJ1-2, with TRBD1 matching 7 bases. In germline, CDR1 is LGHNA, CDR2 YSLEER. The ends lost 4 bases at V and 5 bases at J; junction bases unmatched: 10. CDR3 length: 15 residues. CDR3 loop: CASSLAETGRYGYTF. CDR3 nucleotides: TGCGCCAGCAGCCTAGCAGAGACAGGGCGTTATGGCTACACCTTC.

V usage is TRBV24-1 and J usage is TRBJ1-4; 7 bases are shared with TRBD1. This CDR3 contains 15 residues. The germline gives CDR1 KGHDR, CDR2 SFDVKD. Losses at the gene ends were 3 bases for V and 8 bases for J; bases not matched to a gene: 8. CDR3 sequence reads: CATSDSRGAGEKLFF. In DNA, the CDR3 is TGTGCCACCAGTGATAGCAGGGGGGCAGGCGAAAAACTGTTTTTT.

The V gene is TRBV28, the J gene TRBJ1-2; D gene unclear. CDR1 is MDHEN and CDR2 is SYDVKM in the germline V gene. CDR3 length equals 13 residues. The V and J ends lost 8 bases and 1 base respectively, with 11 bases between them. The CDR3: CASGYSLNYGYTF. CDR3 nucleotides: TGTGCCAGCGGATACAGCCTTAACTATGGCTACACCTTC.

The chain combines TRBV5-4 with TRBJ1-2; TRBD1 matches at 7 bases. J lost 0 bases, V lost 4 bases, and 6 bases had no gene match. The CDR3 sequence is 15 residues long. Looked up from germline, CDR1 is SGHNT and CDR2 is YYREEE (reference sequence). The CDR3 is CASSERQGTNYGYTF. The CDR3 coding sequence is TGTGCCAGCAGCGAGCGACAGGGCACTAACTATGGCTACACCTTC.

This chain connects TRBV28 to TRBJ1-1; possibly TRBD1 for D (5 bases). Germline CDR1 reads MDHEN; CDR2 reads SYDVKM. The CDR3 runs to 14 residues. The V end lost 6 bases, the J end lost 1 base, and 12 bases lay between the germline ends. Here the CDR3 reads CASSLRGWNTEAFF. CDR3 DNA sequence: TGTGCCAGCAGCCTAAGGGGCTGGAACACTGAAGCTTTCTTT.

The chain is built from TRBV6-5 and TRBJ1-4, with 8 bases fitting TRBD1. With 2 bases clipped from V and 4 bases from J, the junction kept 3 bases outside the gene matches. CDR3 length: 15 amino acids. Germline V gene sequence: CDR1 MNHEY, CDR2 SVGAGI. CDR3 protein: CASSYGQGHNEKLFF. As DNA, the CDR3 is TGTGCCAGCAGTTACGGACAGGGACATAATGAAAAACTGTTTTTT.

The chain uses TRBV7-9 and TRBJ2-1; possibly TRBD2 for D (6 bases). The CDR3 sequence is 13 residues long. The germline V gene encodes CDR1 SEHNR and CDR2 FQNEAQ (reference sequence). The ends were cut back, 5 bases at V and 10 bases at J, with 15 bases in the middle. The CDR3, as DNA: TGTGCCAGCAGCGCCAGACTAGTAAGCGAGCAGTTCTTC. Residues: CASSARLVSEQFF.

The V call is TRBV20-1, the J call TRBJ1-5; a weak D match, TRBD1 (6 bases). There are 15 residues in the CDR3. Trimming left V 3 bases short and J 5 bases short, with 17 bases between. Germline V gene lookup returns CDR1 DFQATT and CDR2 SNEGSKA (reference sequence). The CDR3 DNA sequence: TGCAGTGCTAGTTGGCAGGGGAAACGGGATCAGCCCCAGCATTTT. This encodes CSASWQGKRDQPQHF.

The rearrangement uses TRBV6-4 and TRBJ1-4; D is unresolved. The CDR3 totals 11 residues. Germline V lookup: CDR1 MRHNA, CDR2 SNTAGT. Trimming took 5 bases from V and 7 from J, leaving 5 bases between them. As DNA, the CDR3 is TGTGCCAGCAGTAGGAGTGAAAAACTGTTTTTT. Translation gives CASSRSEKLFF.

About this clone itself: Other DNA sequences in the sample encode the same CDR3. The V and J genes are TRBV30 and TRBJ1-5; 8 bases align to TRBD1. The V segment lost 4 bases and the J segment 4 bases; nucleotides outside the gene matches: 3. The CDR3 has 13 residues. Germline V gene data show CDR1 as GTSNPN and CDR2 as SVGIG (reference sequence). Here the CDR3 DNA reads TGTGCCTGGAAAACAGGGGGTAATCAGCCCCAGCATTTT. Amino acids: CAWKTGGNQPQHF. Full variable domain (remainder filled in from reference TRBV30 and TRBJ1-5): SQTIHQWPATLVQPVGSPLSLECTVEGTSNPNLYWYRQAAGRGLQLLFYSVGIGQISSEVPQNLSASRPQDRQFILSSKKLLLSDSGFYLCAWKTGGNQPQHFGDGTRLSIL.

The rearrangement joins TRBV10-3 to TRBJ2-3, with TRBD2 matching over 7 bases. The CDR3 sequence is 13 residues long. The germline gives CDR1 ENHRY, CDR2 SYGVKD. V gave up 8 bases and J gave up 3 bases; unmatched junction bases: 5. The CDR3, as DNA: TGTGCCATCCGGGGGGTGATAACAGATACGCAGTATTTT. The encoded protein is CAIRGVITDTQYF.

CDR3 sequence (DNA): TGCGCCAGCAGCCAACGGACAGGGAACTACGAGCAGTACTTC. Translation: CASSQRTGNYEQYF. The rearrangement uses TRBV5-1 and TRBJ2-7, with 8 bases that match TRBD1. This CDR3 comprises 14 residues. Trimming at V came to 4 bases and at J to 3 bases, leaving 6 bases not matched to a gene. Germline V gene sequence: CDR1 SGHRS, CDR2 YFSETQ.

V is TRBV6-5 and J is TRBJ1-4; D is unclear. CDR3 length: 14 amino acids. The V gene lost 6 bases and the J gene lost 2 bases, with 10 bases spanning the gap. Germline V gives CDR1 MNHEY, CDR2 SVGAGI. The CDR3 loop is CASSSTYTNEKLFF. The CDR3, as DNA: TGTGCCAGCAGCTCGACATATACTAATGAAAAACTGTTTTTT.

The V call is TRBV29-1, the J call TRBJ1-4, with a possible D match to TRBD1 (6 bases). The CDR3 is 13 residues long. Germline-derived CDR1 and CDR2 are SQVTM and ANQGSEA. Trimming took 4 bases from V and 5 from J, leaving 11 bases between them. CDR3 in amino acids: CSVGGGLNEKLFF. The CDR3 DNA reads TGCAGCGTTGGCGGGGGGCTCAATGAAAAACTGTTTTTT.

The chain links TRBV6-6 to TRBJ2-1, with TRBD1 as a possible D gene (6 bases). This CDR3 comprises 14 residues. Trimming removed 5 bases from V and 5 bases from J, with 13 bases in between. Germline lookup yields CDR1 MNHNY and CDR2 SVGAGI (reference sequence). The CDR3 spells CASSEETGDNEQFF. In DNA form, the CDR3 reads TGTGCCAGCAGTGAGGAGACAGGCGACAATGAGCAGTTCTTC.

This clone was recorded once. This CDR3 is CASSSGLTSGGGYEQYF. The CDR3 DNA sequence: TGCGCCAGCAGCTCCGGCCTAACTAGCGGGGGAGGCTACGAGCAGTACTTC. This chain joins TRBV5-1 and TRBJ2-7, with TRBD2 identical over 11 bases. Germline lookup yields CDR1 SGHRS and CDR2 YFSETQ. V trimming: 3 bases; J trimming: 3 bases; junction bases outside the gene matches: 11. The CDR3 totals 17 residues.

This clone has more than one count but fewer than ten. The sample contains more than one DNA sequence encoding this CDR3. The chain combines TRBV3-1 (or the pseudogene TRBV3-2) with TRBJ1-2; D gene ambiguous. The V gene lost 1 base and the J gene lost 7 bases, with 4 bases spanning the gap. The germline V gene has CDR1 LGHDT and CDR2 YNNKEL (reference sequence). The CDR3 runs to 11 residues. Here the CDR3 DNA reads TGTGCCAGCAGCCAAGGAGCTGGCTACACCTTC. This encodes CASSQGAGYTF.

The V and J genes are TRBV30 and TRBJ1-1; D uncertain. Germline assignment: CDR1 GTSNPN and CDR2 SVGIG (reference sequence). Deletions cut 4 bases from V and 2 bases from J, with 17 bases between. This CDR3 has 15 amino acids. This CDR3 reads CAWTGDFVGNTEAFF. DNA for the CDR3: TGTGCCTGGACCGGTGACTTTGTTGGTAACACTGAAGCTTTCTTT.

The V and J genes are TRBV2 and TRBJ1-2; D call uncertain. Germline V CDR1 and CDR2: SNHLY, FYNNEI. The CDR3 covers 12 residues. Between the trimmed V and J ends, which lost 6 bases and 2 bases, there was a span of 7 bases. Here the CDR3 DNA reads TGTGCCAGCAGCACAGACAACTATGGCTACACCTTC. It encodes CASSTDNYGYTF.